These 12 T cell receptor beta chains were sequenced from one sample in a study of T cell responses to AZD1222 COVID-19 vaccine. Sequencing was performed with immunoSEQ multiplex PCR; in TCRdb, only in-frame clones are kept and a portion is missing. Of about 95,000 clones in the sample, roughly 89% are singletons; the top ten hold 3.7%. The sequencing here drew on peripheral blood, taken on day 0 of AZD1222 vaccination. The receptor source for this set is an adult in good health.

The J gene is TRBJ2-3, the V gene TRBV15; perhaps TRBD2 as D (6 bases). This CDR3 comprises 17 residues. Germline V gene lookup returns CDR1 LNHNV and CDR2 YYDKDF (reference sequence). The V and J ends lost 0 bases and 1 base respectively, with 14 bases between them. Here the CDR3 DNA reads TGTGCCACCAGCAGAGATCTCGCGGGAATGGGCACAGATACGCAGTATTTT. Its protein product is CATSRDLAGMGTDTQYF.

J is TRBJ1-2 and V is TRBV6-1, with unresolved D. V was cut by 3 bases and J by 9 bases, with 8 bases left in between. Germline lookup yields CDR1 MNHNS and CDR2 SASEGT. The CDR3 runs 11 residues. CDR3 DNA sequence: TGTGCCAGCAGTGAGGAAACCCGCTACACCTTC. Encoded protein: CASSEETRYTF.

CDR3 protein: CASSVAGSGNEKLFF. The CDR3 nucleotides read TGTGCCAGCAGCGTAGCAGGGTCAGGTAATGAAAAACTGTTTTTT. The chain is built from TRBV9 and TRBJ1-4, with D possibly being TRBD1 (5 bases). The germline gives CDR1 SGDLS, CDR2 YYNGEE. Trimming took off 0 bases at V and 4 bases at J, with 10 bases between the two ends. The CDR3 runs 15 residues.

The J gene is TRBJ1-1, the V gene TRBV19; D may be TRBD1 (6 bases). This CDR3 is 17 amino acids long. The ends were cut back, 1 base at V and 4 bases at J, with 19 bases in the middle. Per germline, CDR1 LNHDA and CDR2 SQIVND (reference sequence). CDR3 region: CASSIAPTGTLGTEAFF. CDR3 coding DNA: TGTGCCAGTAGTATAGCCCCTACAGGGACCCTTGGCACTGAAGCTTTCTTT.

The V call is TRBV10-3, the J call TRBJ2-3; 10 bases map to TRBD1. The CDR3 covers 14 residues. Germline V gives CDR1 ENHRY, CDR2 SYGVKD. V was pared by 9 bases and J by 2 bases, with 5 bases of the junction left unmatched. DNA for the CDR3: TGTGCCATGGCCGGGACAGGGGCCACAGATACGCAGTATTTT. Its translation: CAMAGTGATDTQYF.

The chain joins TRBV7-2 to TRBJ1-3; D unclear. The CDR3 sequence is 14 residues long. V lost 5 bases and J lost 2, with 10 bases in between. Per germline, CDR1 SGHTA and CDR2 FQGNSA. This chain's CDR3 is CASSPSRTGNTIYF. DNA for the CDR3: TGTGCCAGCAGCCCATCCCGAACTGGAAACACCATATATTTT.

J is TRBJ1-1 and V is TRBV5-5; D is unresolved. Trimming cost V 2 bases and J 1 base, with 6 bases left between them. Looked up from germline, CDR1 is SGHKS and CDR2 is YYEKEE (reference sequence). The CDR3 covers 13 residues. The DNA for the CDR3 is TGTGCCAGCAGCTTATATGAGAACACTGAAGCTTTCTTT. This sequence encodes CASSLYENTEAFF.

The J gene is TRBJ1-3, the V gene TRBV4-1; 8 bases match TRBD1. V lost 4 bases to trimming and J lost 6 bases; unmatched junction nucleotides: 14. The CDR3 runs to 17 residues. Germline V gives CDR1 MGHRA, CDR2 YSYEKL. The CDR3 nucleotides read TGCGCCAGCAGCCCCCCGAAAGGACAGGGTACGATAAACACCATATATTTT. Protein: CASSPPKGQGTINTIYF.

The gene calls are TRBV3-1 (or the pseudogene TRBV3-2) and TRBJ2-5, with TRBD1 identical over 11 bases. Germline V gene sequence: CDR1 LGHDT, CDR2 YNNKEL (reference sequence). The CDR3 length is 16 residues. Trimming took 2 bases from V and 4 from J; bases not matched to a gene: 6. The DNA for the CDR3 is TGTGCCAGCAGCCAACCCCCGGGGACAGGGGGAGAGACCCAGTACTTC. Protein: CASSQPPGTGGETQYF.

The genes are TRBV5-5 and TRBJ2-2; a weak D match, TRBD1 (7 bases). The CDR3 covers 16 residues. V lost 5 bases and J 3 bases, leaving 17 bases between the germline ends. CDR1 and CDR2 (germline): SGHKS, YYEKEE (reference sequence). The CDR3 region is CASRTRDREDTGELFF. As DNA, the CDR3 is TGTGCCAGCAGGACCCGAGACAGGGAGGACACCGGGGAGCTGTTTTTT.

The V gene is TRBV18, the J gene TRBJ1-2, with a weak D call TRBD1 (5 bases). The germline V gene has CDR1 KGHSH and CDR2 LQKENI. The CDR3 spans 14 residues. Trimming took off 3 bases at V and 4 bases at J, with 12 bases between the two ends. The DNA for the CDR3 is TGTGCCAGCTCACCTAATACCGGGACCTATGGCTACACCTTC. Translation: CASSPNTGTYGYTF.

As DNA, the CDR3 is TGCGCCAGCAGTGATGGTACAGGGTTCACTGAAGCTTTCTTT. Its translation: CASSDGTGFTEAFF. This chain connects TRBV10-1 to TRBJ1-1; TRBD1 might be the D (6 bases). The CDR3 consists of 14 residues. V lost 3 bases, J lost 4 bases, and 12 bases lay in between. CDR1 and CDR2 (germline): WNHNN, SYGVQD (reference sequence).